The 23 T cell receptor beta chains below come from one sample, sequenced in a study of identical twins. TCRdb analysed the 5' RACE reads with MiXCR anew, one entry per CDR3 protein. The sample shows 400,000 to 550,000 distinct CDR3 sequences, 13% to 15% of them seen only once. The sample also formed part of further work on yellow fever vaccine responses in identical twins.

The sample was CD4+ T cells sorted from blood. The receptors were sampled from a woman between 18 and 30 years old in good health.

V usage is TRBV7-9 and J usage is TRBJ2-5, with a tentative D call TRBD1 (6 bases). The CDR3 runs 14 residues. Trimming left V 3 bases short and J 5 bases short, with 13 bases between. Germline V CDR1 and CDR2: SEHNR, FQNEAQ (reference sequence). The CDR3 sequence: CASSFGQSWETQYF. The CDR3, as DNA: TGTGCCAGCAGCTTTGGACAGAGCTGGGAGACCCAGTACTTC.

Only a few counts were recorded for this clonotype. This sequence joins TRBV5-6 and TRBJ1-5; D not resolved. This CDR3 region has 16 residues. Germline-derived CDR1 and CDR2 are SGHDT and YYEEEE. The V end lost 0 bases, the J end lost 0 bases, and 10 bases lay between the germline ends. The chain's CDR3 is CASSLGPTVSNQPQHF. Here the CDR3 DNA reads TGTGCCAGCAGCTTGGGCCCCACGGTTAGCAATCAGCCCCAGCATTTT.

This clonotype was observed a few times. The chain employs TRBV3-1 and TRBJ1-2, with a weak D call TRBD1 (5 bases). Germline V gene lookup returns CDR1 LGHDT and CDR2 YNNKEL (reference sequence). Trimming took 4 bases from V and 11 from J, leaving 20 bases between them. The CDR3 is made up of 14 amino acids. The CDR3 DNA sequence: TGTGCCAGCAGCCTCAGTGGAGGGGAAAGGGGTTACACCTTC. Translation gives CASSLSGGERGYTF.

Written as DNA, the CDR3 is TGTGCCAGCAGTCCCTCCGAGGGACCCAATTCACCCCTCCACTTT. Its translation is CASSPSEGPNSPLHF. The chain carries TRBV27 and TRBJ1-6, with D possibly being TRBD1 (5 bases). The germline gives CDR1 MNHEY, CDR2 SMNVEV (reference sequence). CDR3 length: 15 residues. Trimming pared 5 bases from V and 7 bases from J, leaving 15 bases between.

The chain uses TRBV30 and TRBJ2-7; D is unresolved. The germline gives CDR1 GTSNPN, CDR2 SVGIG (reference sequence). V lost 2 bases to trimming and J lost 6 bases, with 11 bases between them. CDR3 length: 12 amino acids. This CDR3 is CAWSNTFCEQYF. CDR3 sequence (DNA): TGTGCCTGGAGTAATACTTTCTGCGAGCAGTACTTC.

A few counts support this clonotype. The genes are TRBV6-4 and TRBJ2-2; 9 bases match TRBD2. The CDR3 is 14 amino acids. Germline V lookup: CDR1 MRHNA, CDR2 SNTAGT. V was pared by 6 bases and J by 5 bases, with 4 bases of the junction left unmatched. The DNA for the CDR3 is TGTGCCAGCAGGCGGGAGGGCCAAACCGGGGAGCTGTTTTTT. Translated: CASRREGQTGELFF.

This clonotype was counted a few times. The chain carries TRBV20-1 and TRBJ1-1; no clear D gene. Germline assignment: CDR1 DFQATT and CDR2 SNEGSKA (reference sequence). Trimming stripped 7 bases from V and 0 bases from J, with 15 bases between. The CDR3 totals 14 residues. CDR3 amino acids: CSGADRRMNTEAFF. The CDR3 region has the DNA TGCAGTGGGGCGGATCGCCGAATGAACACTGAAGCTTTCTTT.

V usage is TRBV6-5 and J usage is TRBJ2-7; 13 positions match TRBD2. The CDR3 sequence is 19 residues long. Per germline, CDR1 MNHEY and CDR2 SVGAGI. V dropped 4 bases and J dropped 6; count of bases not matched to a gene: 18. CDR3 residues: CASSSHASGLAGEVGEQYF. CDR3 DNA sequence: TGTGCCAGCAGTTCCCACGCCTCCGGACTAGCGGGAGAAGTGGGCGAGCAGTACTTC.

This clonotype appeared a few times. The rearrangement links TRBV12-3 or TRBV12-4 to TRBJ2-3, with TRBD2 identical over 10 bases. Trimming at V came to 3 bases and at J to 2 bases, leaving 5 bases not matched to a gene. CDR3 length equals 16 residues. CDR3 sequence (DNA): TGTGCCAGCAGTTTGGCTAGCGGGGGAGTCACAGATACGCAGTATTTT. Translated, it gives CASSLASGGVTDTQYF.

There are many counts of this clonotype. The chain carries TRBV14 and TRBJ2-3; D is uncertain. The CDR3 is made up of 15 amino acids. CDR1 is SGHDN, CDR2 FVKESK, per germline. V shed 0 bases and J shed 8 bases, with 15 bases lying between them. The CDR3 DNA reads TGTGCCAGCAGCCAAGATAGTGGTCGGCCAGGTACGCAGTATTTT. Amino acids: CASSQDSGRPGTQYF.

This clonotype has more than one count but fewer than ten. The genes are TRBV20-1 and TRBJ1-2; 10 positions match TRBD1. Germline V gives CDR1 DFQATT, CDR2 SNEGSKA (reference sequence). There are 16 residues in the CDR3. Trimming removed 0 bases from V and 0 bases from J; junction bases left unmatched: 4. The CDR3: CSARDRTGGANYGYTF. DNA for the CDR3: TGCAGTGCTAGAGATAGGACAGGGGGAGCTAACTATGGCTACACCTTC.

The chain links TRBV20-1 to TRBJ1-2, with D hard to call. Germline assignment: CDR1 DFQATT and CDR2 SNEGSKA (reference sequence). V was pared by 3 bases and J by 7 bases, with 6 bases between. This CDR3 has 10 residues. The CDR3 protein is CSARDSGYTF. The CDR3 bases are TGCAGTGCTAGGGATTCTGGCTACACCTTC.

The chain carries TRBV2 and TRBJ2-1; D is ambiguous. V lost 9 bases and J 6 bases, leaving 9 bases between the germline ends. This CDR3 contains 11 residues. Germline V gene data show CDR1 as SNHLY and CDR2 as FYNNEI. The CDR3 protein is CASTIVNEQFF. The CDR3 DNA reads TGTGCCAGTACAATCGTCAATGAGCAGTTCTTC.

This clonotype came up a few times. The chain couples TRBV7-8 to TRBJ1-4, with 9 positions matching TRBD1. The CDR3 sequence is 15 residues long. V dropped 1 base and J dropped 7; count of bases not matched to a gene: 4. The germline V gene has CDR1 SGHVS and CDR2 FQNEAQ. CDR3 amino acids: CASSLGQGDGEKLFF. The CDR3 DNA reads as TGTGCCAGCAGCTTAGGACAGGGGGATGGTGAAAAACTGTTTTTT.

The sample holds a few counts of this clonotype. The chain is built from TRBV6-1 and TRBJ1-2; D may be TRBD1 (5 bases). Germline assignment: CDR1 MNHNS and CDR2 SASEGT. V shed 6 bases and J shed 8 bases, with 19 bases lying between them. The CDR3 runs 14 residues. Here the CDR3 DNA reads TGTGCCAGCAGCCCTACCGCAGGGTCCTACGGCTACACCTTC. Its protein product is CASSPTAGSYGYTF.

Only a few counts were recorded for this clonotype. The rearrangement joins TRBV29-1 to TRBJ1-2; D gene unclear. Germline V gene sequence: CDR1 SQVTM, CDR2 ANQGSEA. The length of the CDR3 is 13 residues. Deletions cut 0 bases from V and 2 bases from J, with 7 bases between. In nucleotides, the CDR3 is TGCAGCGTTGAAGATCTCGGGAACTATGGCTACACCTTC. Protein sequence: CSVEDLGNYGYTF.

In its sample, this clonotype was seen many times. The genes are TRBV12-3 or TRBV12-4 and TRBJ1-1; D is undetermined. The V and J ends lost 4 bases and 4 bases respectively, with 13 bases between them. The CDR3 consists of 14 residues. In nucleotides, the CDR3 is TGTGCCAGCAGTTCCTCGGGCGGGAGCACTGAAGCTTTCTTT. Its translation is CASSSSGGSTEAFF.

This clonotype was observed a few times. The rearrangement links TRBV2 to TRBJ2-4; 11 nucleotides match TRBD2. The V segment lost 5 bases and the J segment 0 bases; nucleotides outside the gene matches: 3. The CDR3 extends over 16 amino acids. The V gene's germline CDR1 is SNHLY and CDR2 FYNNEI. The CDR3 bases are TGTGCCAGCAGTATTAGCGGGGGGGTAGCCAAAAACATTCAGTACTTC. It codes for CASSISGGVAKNIQYF. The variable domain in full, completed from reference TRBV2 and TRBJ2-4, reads EPEVTQTPSHQVTQMGQEVILRCVPISNHLYFYWYRQILGQKVEFLVSFYNNEISEKSEIFDDQFSVERPDGSNFTLKIRSTKLEDSAMYFCASSISGGVAKNIQYFGAGTRLSVL.

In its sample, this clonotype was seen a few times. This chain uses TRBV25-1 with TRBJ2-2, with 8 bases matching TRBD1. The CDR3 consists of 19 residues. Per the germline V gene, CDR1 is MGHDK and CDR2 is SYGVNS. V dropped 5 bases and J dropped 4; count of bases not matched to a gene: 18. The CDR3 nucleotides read TGTGCCAGCAGTAGCCTATACGCGACAGGGGTGACGGGCACCGGGGAGCTGTTTTTT. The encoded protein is CASSSLYATGVTGTGELFF. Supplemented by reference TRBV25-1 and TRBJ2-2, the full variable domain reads EADIYQTPRYLVIGTGKKITLECSQTMGHDKMYWYQQDPGMELHLIHYSYGVNSTEKGDLSSESTVSRIRTEHFPLTLESARPSHTSQYLCASSSLYATGVTGTGELFFGEGSRLTVL.

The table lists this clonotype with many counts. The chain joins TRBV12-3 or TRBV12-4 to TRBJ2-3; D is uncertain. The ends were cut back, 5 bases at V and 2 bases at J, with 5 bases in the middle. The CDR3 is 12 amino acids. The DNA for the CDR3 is TGTGCCAGCAGTGGCCCCACAGATACGCAGTATTTT. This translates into CASSGPTDTQYF.

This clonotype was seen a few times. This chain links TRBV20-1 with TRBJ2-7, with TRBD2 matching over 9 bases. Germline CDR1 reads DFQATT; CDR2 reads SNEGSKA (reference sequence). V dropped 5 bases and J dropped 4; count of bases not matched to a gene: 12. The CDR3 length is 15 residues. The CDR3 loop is CSAHRGASGTYEQYF. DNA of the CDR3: TGCAGTGCTCACCGGGGGGCTAGCGGGACATACGAGCAGTACTTC.

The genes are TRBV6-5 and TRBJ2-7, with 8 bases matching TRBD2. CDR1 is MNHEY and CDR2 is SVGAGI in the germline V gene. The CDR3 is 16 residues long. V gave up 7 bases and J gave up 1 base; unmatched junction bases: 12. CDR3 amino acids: CASIKQETSVSYEQYF. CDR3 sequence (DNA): TGTGCCAGCATTAAACAAGAGACTAGCGTATCCTACGAGCAGTACTTC.

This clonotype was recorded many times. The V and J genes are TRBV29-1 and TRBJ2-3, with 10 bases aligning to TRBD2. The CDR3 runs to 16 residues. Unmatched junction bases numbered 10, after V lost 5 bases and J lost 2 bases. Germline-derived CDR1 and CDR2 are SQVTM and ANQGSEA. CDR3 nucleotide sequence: TGCAGCGTTACCTCCTTAGCGGGGGGAAACACAGATACGCAGTATTTT. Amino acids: CSVTSLAGGNTDTQYF.